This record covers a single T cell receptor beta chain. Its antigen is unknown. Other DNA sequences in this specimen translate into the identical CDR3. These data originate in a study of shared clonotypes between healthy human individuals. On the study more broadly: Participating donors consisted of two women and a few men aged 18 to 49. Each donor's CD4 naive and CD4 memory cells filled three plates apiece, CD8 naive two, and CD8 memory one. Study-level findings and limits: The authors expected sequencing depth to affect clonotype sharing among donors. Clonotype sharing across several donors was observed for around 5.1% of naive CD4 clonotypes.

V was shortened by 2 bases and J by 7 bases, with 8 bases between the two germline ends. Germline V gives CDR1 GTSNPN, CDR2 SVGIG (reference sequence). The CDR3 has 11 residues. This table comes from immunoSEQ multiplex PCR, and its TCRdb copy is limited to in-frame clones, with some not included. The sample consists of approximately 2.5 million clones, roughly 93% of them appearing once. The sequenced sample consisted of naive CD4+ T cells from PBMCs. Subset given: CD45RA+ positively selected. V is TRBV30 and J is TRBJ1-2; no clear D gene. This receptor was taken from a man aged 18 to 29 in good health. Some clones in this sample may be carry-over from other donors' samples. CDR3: CAWSPGGGYTF. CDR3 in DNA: TGTGCCTGGAGTCCTGGTGGTGGCTACACCTTC.